This TCR beta chain originates from a study of blood T cell repertoires in COVID-19. Turning to the study itself: Samples taken during acute and convalescent COVID-19 were collected in the United States, Italy and Spain. PBMCs, B-cell-depleted T cells, or T cells were the source of the cDNA or gDNA that made up the material.

Study processing details: How many nucleated cells were present was estimated from reference gene primer amplification. Method: immunoSEQ multiplex PCR; TCRdb's copy keeps in-frame clones and lacks some. D and trimming were read from the DNA, whereas the V and J calls and clone size are those reported in that table. This table has roughly 86,000 clones, roughly 75% appearing once. Germline V gene lookup returns CDR1 MDHEN and CDR2 SYDVKM. The CDR3 has 12 residues. Trimming shortened V by 4 bases and J by 3 bases, and 7 bases separated the two germline ends. The sequence derives from a man aged 50 or older who had recovered from COVID-19. The chain joins TRBV28 to TRBJ2-7; unclear D gene. The sample taken for sequencing was peripheral blood. CDR3 sequence: CASSSTIYEQYF. CDR3 bases: TGTGCCAGCAGTTCAACTATCTACGAGCAGTACTTC.